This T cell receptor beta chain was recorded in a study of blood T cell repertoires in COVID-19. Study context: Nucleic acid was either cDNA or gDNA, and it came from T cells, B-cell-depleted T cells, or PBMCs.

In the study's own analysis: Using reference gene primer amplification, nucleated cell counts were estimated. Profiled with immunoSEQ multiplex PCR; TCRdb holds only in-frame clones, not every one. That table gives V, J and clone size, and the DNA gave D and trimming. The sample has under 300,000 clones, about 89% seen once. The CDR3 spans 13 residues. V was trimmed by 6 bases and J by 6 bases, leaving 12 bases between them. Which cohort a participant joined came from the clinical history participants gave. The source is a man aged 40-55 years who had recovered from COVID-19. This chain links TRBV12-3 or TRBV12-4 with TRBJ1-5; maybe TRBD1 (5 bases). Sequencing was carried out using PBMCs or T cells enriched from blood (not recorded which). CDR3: CASRRGTSQPQHF. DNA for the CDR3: TGTGCCAGCAGACGCGGGACTTCTCAGCCCCAGCATTTT.